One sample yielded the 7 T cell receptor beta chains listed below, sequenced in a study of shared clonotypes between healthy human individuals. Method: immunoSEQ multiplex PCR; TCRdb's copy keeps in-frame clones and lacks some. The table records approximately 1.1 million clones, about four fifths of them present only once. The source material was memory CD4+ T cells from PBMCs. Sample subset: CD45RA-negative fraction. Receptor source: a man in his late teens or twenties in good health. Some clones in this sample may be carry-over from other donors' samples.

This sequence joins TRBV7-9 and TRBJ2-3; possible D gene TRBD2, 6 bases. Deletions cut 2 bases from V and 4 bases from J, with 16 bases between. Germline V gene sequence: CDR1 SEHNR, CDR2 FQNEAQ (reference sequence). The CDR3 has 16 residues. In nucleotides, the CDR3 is TGTGCCAGCAGCTTACGTGTCGGGAGTTTCCCAGATACGCAGTATTTT. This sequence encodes CASSLRVGSFPDTQYF.

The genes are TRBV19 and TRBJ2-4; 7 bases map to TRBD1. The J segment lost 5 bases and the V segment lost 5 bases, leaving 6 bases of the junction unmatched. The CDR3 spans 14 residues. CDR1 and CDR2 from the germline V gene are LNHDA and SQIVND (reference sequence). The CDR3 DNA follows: TGTGCCAGTAGTCCCCAGGGACAGCAAAACATTCAGTACTTC. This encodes CASSPQGQQNIQYF. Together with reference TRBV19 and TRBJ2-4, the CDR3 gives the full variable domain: DGGITQSPKYLFRKEGQNVTLSCEQNLNHDAMYWYRQDPGQGLRLIYYSQIVNDFQKGDIAEGYSVSREKKESFPLTVTSAQKNPTAFYLCASSPQGQQNIQYFGAGTRLSVL.

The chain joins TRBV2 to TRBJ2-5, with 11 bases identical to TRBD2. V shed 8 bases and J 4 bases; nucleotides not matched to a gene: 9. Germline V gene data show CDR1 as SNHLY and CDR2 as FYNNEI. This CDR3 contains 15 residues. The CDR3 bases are TGTGCCAGCGCCATAGCGGGAGGGCGAGGAGAGACCCAGTACTTC. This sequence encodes CASAIAGGRGETQYF. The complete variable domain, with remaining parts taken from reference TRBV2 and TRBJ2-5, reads EPEVTQTPSHQVTQMGQEVILRCVPISNHLYFYWYRQILGQKVEFLVSFYNNEISEKSEIFDDQFSVERPDGSNFTLKIRSTKLEDSAMYFCASAIAGGRGETQYFGPGTRLLVL.

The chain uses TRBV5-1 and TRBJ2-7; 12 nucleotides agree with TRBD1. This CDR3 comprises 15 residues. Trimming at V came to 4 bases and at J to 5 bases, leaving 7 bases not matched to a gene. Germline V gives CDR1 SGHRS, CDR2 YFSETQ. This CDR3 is CASSLGTGGVDEQYF. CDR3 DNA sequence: TGCGCCAGCAGCCTCGGGACAGGGGGCGTAGACGAGCAGTACTTC.

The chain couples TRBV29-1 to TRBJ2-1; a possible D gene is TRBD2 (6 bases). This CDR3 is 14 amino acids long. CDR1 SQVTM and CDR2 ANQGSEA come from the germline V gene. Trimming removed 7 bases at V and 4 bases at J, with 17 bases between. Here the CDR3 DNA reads TGCAGCGGGGCTGGGAGCGGGCCGTACAATGAGCAGTTCTTC. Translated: CSGAGSGPYNEQFF.

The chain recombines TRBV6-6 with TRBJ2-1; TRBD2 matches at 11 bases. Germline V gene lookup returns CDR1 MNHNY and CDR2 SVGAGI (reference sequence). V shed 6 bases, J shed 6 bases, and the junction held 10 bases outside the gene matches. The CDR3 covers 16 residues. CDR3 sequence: CASRRDAGTSGNEQFF. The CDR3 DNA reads TGTGCCAGCAGACGTGATGCCGGGACTAGCGGCAATGAGCAGTTCTTC.

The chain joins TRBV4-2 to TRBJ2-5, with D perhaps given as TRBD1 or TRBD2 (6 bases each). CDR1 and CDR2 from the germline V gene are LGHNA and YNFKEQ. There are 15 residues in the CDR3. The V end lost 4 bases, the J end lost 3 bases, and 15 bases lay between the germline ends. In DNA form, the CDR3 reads TGTGCCAGCAGCCTCAAGGGGGGTACTAAAGAGACCCAGTACTTC. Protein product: CASSLKGGTKETQYF.